The clone carrying this TCR beta chain turned up a few times. The target antigen is unknown. Preparation of the TCRbeta library used unique molecular identifiers. Via MiXCR, TCRdb re-called the PCR reads, giving one row per CDR3 protein. The table records over 200,000 distinct CDR3 sequences, approximately 19% of them present only once. The entry originates in a study of T-cell reconstitution after alpha-beta-depleted transplantation in children. Study results and limitations: T-cell numbers and diversity, one year after transplant, stemmed largely from T cells that were newly produced. Approximately two months post-transplant, alpha-beta T cells reportedly originated from several hundred expanded graft clones.

This TCR derives from a male patient aged 2-15 years who had a stem cell transplant for acute lymphoblastic leukemia, so the T cells may come from the graft donor. The sequenced sample was PBMCs, mostly from graft donor cells, obtained 360 days after TCRalphabeta/CD19-depleted stem cell transplant.

The chain's CDR3 is CASSQQARKQETQYF. CDR3 nucleotide sequence: TGCGCCAGCAGCCAACAAGCGCGGAAGCAAGAGACCCAGTACTTC. The chain uses TRBV4-3 and TRBJ2-5; D not certain. The CDR3 length is 15 residues. Germline-derived CDR1 and CDR2 are LGHNA and YSLEER. V lost 2 bases to trimming and J lost 2 bases, with 12 bases between them.